This TCR beta chain was identified during a study of CD8+CD57+ T cells in acquired aplastic anemia. In its sample, this clonotype was seen many times. Its target is unknown. The use of genomic DNA as template underpinned the TCR beta VDJ and CDR3 profiling. MiXCR, run by TCRdb on the reads, gives a single entry per CDR3 protein. This table holds about 270,000 distinct CDR3 sequences, around three fifths found once. This CDR3 region has 13 residues. V dropped 3 bases and J dropped 7 bases, with 13 bases sitting between them. Study-level findings and limits: Simpson's diversity of CD8+ cells was not significantly different in patients compared with controls.

V gene TRBV12-3 or TRBV12-4 combines with J gene TRBJ2-7, with TRBD2 as a possible D gene (7 bases). Sequences were obtained from sorted CD4+, CD8+, or CD8+CD57+ T cells (not recorded which) from PBMCs. The receptor was derived from a human donor with severe aplastic anemia or a healthy control (not recorded which). The CDR3 DNA is TGTGCCAGCAGTTTTTTCAGGGGAGGGGAGCAGTACTTC. Translated, it gives CASSFFRGGEQYF.